The rows below give T cell receptor beta chains drawn from one sample of a study of T cell changes during pregnancy in multiple sclerosis. The method was immunoSEQ multiplex PCR; TCRdb's version includes in-frame clones alone and lacks a portion of them. The top ten clones hold under 0.75% of a sample with about 36,000 clones, approximately 90% of them seen once. Sequenced material: CD4+ T cells from peripheral blood mononuclear cells, taken in the first trimester of pregnancy. The receptor source for this set is a female donor with multiple sclerosis, enrolled in a pregnancy study. CDR3s include the opening cysteine and the closing phenylalanine or tryptophan. A D gene is named only where the DNA matches it firmly. Some rows have no size entry. The others give once, few or many, or a class for an expanded clone.

J gene: TRBJ1-1; clone size: .; D gene: .; V gene: TRBV30; CDR3 protein: CAWRIQGGEAFF; CDR3 DNA: TGTGCCTGGAGGATACAGGGCGGTGAAGCTTTCTTT
J gene: TRBJ1-2; clone size: once; D gene: TRBD1; V gene: TRBV5-4; CDR3 protein: CASSPVGQGMGGYTF; CDR3 DNA: TGTGCCAGCAGCCCCGTTGGACAGGGGATGGGTGGCTACACCTTC
J gene: TRBJ1-1; clone size: .; D gene: .; V gene: TRBV2; CDR3 protein: CASRFGLGGEWGTEAFF; CDR3 DNA: TGTGCCAGCAGGTTTGGACTCGGGGGGGAGTGGGGCACTGAAGCTTTCTTT
J gene: TRBJ1-4; clone size: .; D gene: .; V gene: TRBV6-5; CDR3 protein: CASSSTQIGGGEKLFF; CDR3 DNA: TGTGCCAGCAGTTCCACCCAGATCGGAGGTGGTGAAAAACTGTTTTTT
J gene: TRBJ1-4; clone size: .; D gene: TRBD1; V gene: TRBV28; CDR3 protein: CASSLGGTGGEKLFF; CDR3 DNA: TGTGCCAGCAGTTTAGGGGGGACAGGAGGGGAAAAACTGTTTTTT
J gene: TRBJ1-1; clone size: once; D gene: TRBD1; V gene: TRBV5-4; CDR3 protein: CASSLPAGGGGGEAFF; CDR3 DNA: TGTGCCAGCAGCCTACCCGCAGGGGGCGGTGGTGGTGAAGCTTTCTTT
J gene: TRBJ2-7; clone size: .; D gene: .; V gene: TRBV5-1; CDR3 protein: CASSLGSEYEQYF; CDR3 DNA: TGCGCCAGCAGCTTGGGTTCAGAATACGAGCAGTACTTC
J gene: TRBJ2-1; clone size: .; D gene: .; V gene: TRBV9; CDR3 protein: CASSARDEQFF; CDR3 DNA: TGTGCCAGCAGCGCCAGGGATGAGCAGTTCTTC
J gene: TRBJ2-7; clone size: .; D gene: .; V gene: TRBV7-6; CDR3 protein: CASSLAQGPPGVYEQYF; CDR3 DNA: TGTGCCAGCAGCTTAGCGCAGGGGCCGCCAGGGGTTTACGAGCAGTACTTC
J gene: TRBJ2-7; clone size: medium-sized; D gene: .; V gene: TRBV7-8; CDR3 protein: CASSPGQGGLAVYEQYF; CDR3 DNA: TGTGCCAGCAGCCCCGGACAGGGGGGACTAGCGGTCTACGAGCAGTACTTC
J gene: TRBJ2-2; clone size: .; D gene: TRBD2; V gene: TRBV6-1; CDR3 protein: CASGRDANTGELFF; CDR3 DNA: TGTGCCAGCGGGAGGGATGCGAACACCGGGGAGCTGTTTTTT
J gene: TRBJ2-7; clone size: .; D gene: TRBD2; V gene: TRBV6-6; CDR3 protein: CASSLGLAGVGEQYF; CDR3 DNA: TGTGCCAGCAGTCTCGGGCTAGCGGGAGTTGGGGAGCAGTACTTC
J gene: TRBJ2-7; clone size: .; D gene: .; V gene: TRBV11-2; CDR3 protein: CASSPGYEQYF; CDR3 DNA: TGTGCCAGCAGCCCCGGGTACGAGCAGTACTTC
J gene: TRBJ2-5; clone size: .; D gene: TRBD2; V gene: TRBV10-3; CDR3 protein: CAIGGGSGGEETQYF; CDR3 DNA: TGTGCCATCGGGGGGGGAAGCGGGGGAGAAGAGACCCAGTACTTC
J gene: TRBJ1-1; clone size: .; D gene: .; V gene: TRBV13; CDR3 protein: CASKLGGGPGAFF; CDR3 DNA: TGTGCCAGCAAATTGGGGGGGGGTCCGGGAGCTTTCTTT
J gene: TRBJ2-2; clone size: .; D gene: .; V gene: TRBV5-1; CDR3 protein: CASSLFGRETGELFF; CDR3 DNA: TGCGCCAGCAGCTTGTTCGGGAGAGAGACCGGGGAGCTGTTTTTT
J gene: TRBJ1-2; clone size: .; D gene: .; V gene: TRBV7-2; CDR3 protein: CASSLEPGYYGYTF; CDR3 DNA: TGTGCCAGCAGCTTAGAACCAGGGTACTATGGCTACACCTTC
J gene: TRBJ1-5; clone size: .; D gene: .; V gene: TRBV2; CDR3 protein: CASRGLSNQPQHF; CDR3 DNA: TGTGCCAGCAGGGGGCTCAGCAATCAGCCCCAGCATTTT
J gene: TRBJ2-7; clone size: .; D gene: TRBD2; V gene: TRBV27; CDR3 protein: CASSPSGGGLEQYF; CDR3 DNA: TGTGCCAGCAGTCCCTCGGGGGGGGGCCTGGAGCAGTACTTC
J gene: TRBJ1-5; clone size: .; D gene: TRBD1; V gene: TRBV30; CDR3 protein: CAWSPRQGINQPQHF; CDR3 DNA: TGTGCCTGGAGTCCTCGACAGGGAATCAATCAGCCCCAGCATTTT
J gene: TRBJ1-2; clone size: .; D gene: .; V gene: TRBV7-6; CDR3 protein: CASSLGEGRYGYTF; CDR3 DNA: TGTGCCAGCAGCTTAGGGGAGGGGCGCTATGGCTACACCTTC
J gene: TRBJ2-1; clone size: .; D gene: .; V gene: TRBV7-2; CDR3 protein: CASSRTWANHNEQFF; CDR3 DNA: TGTGCCAGCAGCCGAACATGGGCCAACCACAATGAGCAGTTCTTC
J gene: TRBJ2-3; clone size: few; D gene: TRBD2; V gene: TRBV30; CDR3 protein: CAVGLAGGLETDTQYF; CDR3 DNA: TGTGCCGTGGGACTAGCGGGAGGGCTGGAGACAGATACGCAGTATTTT
J gene: TRBJ1-1; clone size: .; D gene: .; V gene: TRBV7-3; CDR3 protein: CASSLKPTKNTEAFF; CDR3 DNA: TGTGCCAGCAGCTTAAAACCCACAAAGAACACTGAAGCTTTCTTT
J gene: TRBJ1-6; clone size: .; D gene: .; V gene: TRBV14; CDR3 protein: CASSQNRAKTGSPLHF; CDR3 DNA: TGTGCCAGCAGCCAAAACAGGGCAAAAACGGGTTCACCCCTCCACTTT
J gene: TRBJ1-1; clone size: .; D gene: .; V gene: TRBV6-5; CDR3 protein: CASSYSSGVNTEAFF; CDR3 DNA: TGTGCCAGCAGTTACTCATCAGGGGTGAACACTGAAGCTTTCTTT
J gene: TRBJ2-2; clone size: once; D gene: TRBD2; V gene: TRBV7-2; CDR3 protein: CASSPLAGGRFRELFF; CDR3 DNA: TGTGCCAGCAGTCCTCTAGCGGGGGGGCGATTCCGGGAGCTGTTTTTT
J gene: TRBJ2-3; clone size: .; D gene: TRBD2; V gene: TRBV28; CDR3 protein: CASSPGGLSLLDTQYF; CDR3 DNA: TGTGCCAGCAGCCCGGGGGGACTTTCCCTCTTAGATACGCAGTATTTT
J gene: TRBJ2-7; clone size: .; D gene: .; V gene: TRBV2; CDR3 protein: CASRSAYEQYF; CDR3 DNA: TGTGCCAGCAGAAGCGCTTACGAGCAGTACTTC
J gene: TRBJ2-3; clone size: .; D gene: TRBD1; V gene: TRBV2; CDR3 protein: CASSRRDRVTADTQYF; CDR3 DNA: TGTGCCAGCAGTCGCCGGGACAGGGTGACTGCAGATACGCAGTATTTT
J gene: TRBJ2-5; clone size: .; D gene: TRBD2; V gene: TRBV7-9; CDR3 protein: CASSSRTSGTPVQETQYF; CDR3 DNA: TGTGCCAGCAGCTCCCGGACTAGCGGGACCCCAGTCCAAGAGACCCAGTACTTC
J gene: TRBJ1-3; clone size: .; D gene: .; V gene: TRBV2; CDR3 protein: CASAGQGRRGNTIYF; CDR3 DNA: TGTGCCAGCGCGGGGCAGGGACGGCGTGGAAACACCATATATTTT
J gene: TRBJ1-2; clone size: once; D gene: TRBD1; V gene: TRBV5-6; CDR3 protein: CASSLEWDRTFLYGYTF; CDR3 DNA: TGTGCCAGCAGCTTGGAATGGGACAGGACCTTCTTGTATGGCTACACCTTC
J gene: TRBJ2-2; clone size: .; D gene: TRBD1; V gene: TRBV5-1; CDR3 protein: CASSLDRGRGELFF; CDR3 DNA: TGCGCCAGCAGCTTAGACAGGGGCCGCGGGGAGCTGTTTTTT
J gene: TRBJ2-3; clone size: .; D gene: TRBD2; V gene: TRBV5-1; CDR3 protein: CASSLRLAGTTDTQYF; CDR3 DNA: TGCGCCAGCAGCCTTAGACTAGCGGGTACCACAGATACGCAGTATTTT
J gene: TRBJ1-5; clone size: .; D gene: .; V gene: TRBV30; CDR3 protein: CAWSAQAAQPQHF; CDR3 DNA: TGTGCCTGGAGCGCACAGGCGGCTCAGCCCCAGCATTTT
J gene: TRBJ2-1; clone size: .; D gene: TRBD1; V gene: TRBV5-8; CDR3 protein: CASSNRGNEQFF; CDR3 DNA: TGTGCCAGCAGCAACAGGGGAAATGAGCAGTTCTTC
J gene: TRBJ1-4; clone size: .; D gene: .; V gene: TRBV15; CDR3 protein: CATSREGLLEKLFF; CDR3 DNA: TGTGCCACCAGCAGAGAGGGCCTTCTCGAAAAACTGTTTTTT
J gene: TRBJ2-5; clone size: .; D gene: .; V gene: TRBV14; CDR3 protein: CASSELGGVKTQYF; CDR3 DNA: TGTGCCAGCAGCGAACTAGGGGGAGTGAAGACCCAGTACTTC
J gene: TRBJ2-1; clone size: .; D gene: .; V gene: TRBV19; CDR3 protein: CASSIISGINEQFF; CDR3 DNA: TGTGCCAGTAGTATAATCTCGGGAATCAATGAGCAGTTCTTC
J gene: TRBJ1-5; clone size: .; D gene: .; V gene: TRBV6-1; CDR3 protein: CASSEARQGSNQPQHF; CDR3 DNA: TGTGCCAGCAGTGAAGCACGCCAGGGTAGCAATCAGCCCCAGCATTTT
J gene: TRBJ2-5; clone size: .; D gene: .; V gene: TRBV28; CDR3 protein: CASRPGILLGETQYF; CDR3 DNA: TGTGCCAGCAGGCCGGGGATCTTACTGGGGGAGACCCAGTACTTC
J gene: TRBJ1-1; clone size: .; D gene: TRBD1; V gene: TRBV18; CDR3 protein: CASSPGQAEAFF; CDR3 DNA: TGTGCCAGCTCCCCTGGACAGGCTGAAGCTTTCTTT
J gene: TRBJ2-7; clone size: .; D gene: .; V gene: TRBV14; CDR3 protein: CASSQGPSPISSYEQYF; CDR3 DNA: TGTGCCAGCAGCCAAGGGCCTAGCCCTATTAGCTCCTACGAGCAGTACTTC
J gene: TRBJ2-5; clone size: .; D gene: TRBD1; V gene: TRBV6-5; CDR3 protein: CASSYAGGAQYF; CDR3 DNA: TGTGCCAGCAGTTACGCAGGGGGTGCCCAGTACTTC
J gene: TRBJ2-5; clone size: .; D gene: TRBD2; V gene: TRBV19; CDR3 protein: CATGGTSGETQYF; CDR3 DNA: TGTGCCACAGGCGGGACTAGCGGGGAGACCCAGTACTTC
J gene: TRBJ2-1; clone size: .; D gene: TRBD1; V gene: TRBV30; CDR3 protein: CAWSETGGEQFF; CDR3 DNA: TGTGCCTGGAGTGAGACAGGGGGGGAGCAGTTCTTC
J gene: TRBJ2-1; clone size: .; D gene: TRBD2; V gene: TRBV5-4; CDR3 protein: CASSLPRGEGYNEQFF; CDR3 DNA: TGTGCCAGCAGCTTGCCCCGGGGGGAGGGGTACAATGAGCAGTTCTTC
J gene: TRBJ1-5; clone size: .; D gene: TRBD1; V gene: TRBV19; CDR3 protein: CAGGQRNQPQHF; CDR3 DNA: TGTGCCGGGGGACAGCGAAATCAGCCCCAGCATTTT
J gene: TRBJ2-7; clone size: once; D gene: TRBD2; V gene: TRBV19; CDR3 protein: CASSVPGTSGTYEQYF; CDR3 DNA: TGTGCCAGTAGTGTCCCTGGGACTAGCGGGACCTACGAGCAGTACTTC
J gene: TRBJ2-5; clone size: .; D gene: .; V gene: TRBV19; CDR3 protein: CASSAEGRRRPWETQYF; CDR3 DNA: TGTGCCAGTAGCGCGGAGGGCAGGCGAAGACCTTGGGAGACCCAGTACTTC
J gene: TRBJ1-1; clone size: .; D gene: .; V gene: TRBV6-1; CDR3 protein: CASSERRGGMNTEAFF; CDR3 DNA: TGTGCCAGCAGTGAACGACGCGGGGGAATGAACACTGAAGCTTTCTTT
J gene: TRBJ1-6; clone size: .; D gene: TRBD1; V gene: TRBV10-2; CDR3 protein: CASRRRTGAYSPLHF; CDR3 DNA: TGCGCCAGCAGGAGGAGGACAGGGGCGTATTCACCCCTCCACTTT